The 25 T cell receptor beta chains below come from one sample, sequenced in a study of shared clonotypes between healthy human individuals. TCRdb's table, derived via immunoSEQ multiplex PCR, lists solely in-frame clones and lacks some. This table has approximately 530,000 clones, approximately 95% appearing once. The sample was naive CD4+ T cells sorted from blood. Subset here: CD45RA+ positively selected. All receptors derive from a woman aged 25 to 39 in good health.

This chain uses TRBV6-6 with TRBJ2-5; 16 nucleotides align to TRBD2. Germline CDR1 reads MNHNY; CDR2 reads SVGAGI (reference sequence). V gave up 9 bases and J gave up 1 base; unmatched junction bases: 2. This CDR3 has 15 amino acids. In DNA form, the CDR3 reads TGTGCCAGTGGGACTAGCGGGAGGGCCCAAGAGACCCAGTACTTC. This sequence encodes CASGTSGRAQETQYF.

The V and J genes are TRBV5-6 and TRBJ2-7; TRBD2 aligns across 8 bases. V was clipped by 4 bases and J by 7 bases; unmatched bases: 16. The CDR3 length is 16 residues. Germline V lookup: CDR1 SGHDT, CDR2 YYEEEE. The CDR3 region has the DNA TGTGCCAGCAGCCCCCAGAACGCGGGAGCGGGGGATGAGCAGTACTTC. Translated, it gives CASSPQNAGAGDEQYF.

Comments on this clone: This specimen includes other DNA sequences encoding the same CDR3. This chain uses TRBV5-1 with TRBJ2-1, with TRBD2 matching over 9 bases. The CDR3 runs to 16 residues. Germline V CDR1 and CDR2: SGHRS, YFSETQ. V lost 4 bases and J lost 3; bases outside the gene matches: 8. CDR3 DNA sequence: TGCGCCAGCAGCCTTCCGGGACTAGCAGGCTACAATGAGCAGTTCTTC. It codes for CASSLPGLAGYNEQFF.

This chain links TRBV4-2 with TRBJ2-7, with 9 bases lining up with TRBD1. Germline assignment: CDR1 LGHNA and CDR2 YNFKEQ. The CDR3 totals 16 residues. With V trimmed by 1 base and J by 5 bases, 9 bases remained unmatched. CDR3 DNA: TGTGCCAGCAGCCAAGCTCGGGGGACAGGGCATAACGAGCAGTACTTC. Translating it yields CASSQARGTGHNEQYF.

The rearrangement joins TRBV11-3 to TRBJ2-3; 8 nucleotides line up with TRBD2. This CDR3 is 20 amino acids long. CDR1 and CDR2 from the germline V gene are SGHNT and YENEEA. V trimming: 4 bases; J trimming: 1 base; junction bases outside the gene matches: 19. The CDR3 protein is CASSSSGGAKVKLRTDTQYF. The DNA of the CDR3 is TGTGCCAGCAGCTCTTCGGGAGGGGCGAAGGTAAAACTCCGCACAGATACGCAGTATTTT.

This sequence joins TRBV28 and TRBJ1-2, with 7 bases aligning to TRBD1. The germline V gene has CDR1 MDHEN and CDR2 SYDVKM. This CDR3 contains 14 residues. Losses at the gene ends were 7 bases for V and 6 bases for J; bases not matched to a gene: 11. As DNA, the CDR3 is TGTGCCAGCACTTCTGGACAGGAGATTGATGGCTACACCTTC. It specifies CASTSGQEIDGYTF.

The rearrangement joins TRBV7-2 to TRBJ2-1, with D unclear. The V end was cut by 5 bases, the J end by 4 bases, with 3 bases between. The germline V gene has CDR1 SGHTA and CDR2 FQGNSA. The CDR3 totals 11 residues. The CDR3 sequence is CTSSLYNEQFF. The CDR3 DNA is TGTACCAGCAGCCTTTACAATGAGCAGTTCTTC.

Remarks on this clone: This CDR3 is also generated by other DNA sequences in the sample. This sequence joins TRBV20-1 and TRBJ2-5; no reliable D call. CDR1 is DFQATT, CDR2 SNEGSKA, per germline (reference sequence). The CDR3 has 11 amino acids. V gave up 6 bases and J gave up 2 bases, with 7 bases separating them. The CDR3 DNA follows: TGCAGTGCAGCAGGTCAAGAGACCCAGTACTTC. It translates to CSAAGQETQYF.

J is TRBJ1-1 and V is TRBV30, with D possibly TRBD1 on 6 matching bases. Trimming stripped 0 bases from V and 11 bases from J, with 16 bases between. From germline, CDR1 is GTSNPN and CDR2 SVGIG (reference sequence). CDR3 length: 13 amino acids. This CDR3 reads CAWSVQGRGRAFF. The CDR3 DNA reads TGTGCCTGGAGTGTCCAAGGGAGGGGGAGGGCTTTCTTT. Variable domain in full (rest from reference TRBV30 and TRBJ1-1): SQTIHQWPATLVQPVGSPLSLECTVEGTSNPNLYWYRQAAGRGLQLLFYSVGIGQISSEVPQNLSASRPQDRQFILSSKKLLLSDSGFYLCAWSVQGRGRAFFGQGTRLTVV.

This sequence joins TRBV5-1 and TRBJ1-5; a possible D gene is TRBD1 (5 bases). V gave up 2 bases and J gave up 2 bases, with 11 bases separating them. The germline V gene encodes CDR1 SGHRS and CDR2 YFSETQ. The CDR3 totals 15 residues. DNA of the CDR3: TGCGCCAGCAGCTTTGAGGGGTCTGGCAATCAGCCCCAGCATTTT. Translated: CASSFEGSGNQPQHF.

This chain connects TRBV2 to TRBJ1-4; a possible D gene is TRBD1 (5 bases). Trimming left V 0 bases short and J 7 bases short, with 9 bases between. This CDR3 is built from 14 residues. CDR1 and CDR2 from the germline V gene are SNHLY and FYNNEI. CDR3 nucleotides: TGTGCCAGCAGTGAAGCGACCGGGGCTGAAAAACTGTTTTTT. This codes for CASSEATGAEKLFF.

The genes are TRBV18 and TRBJ1-4; D perhaps matches TRBD1 (5 bases). Germline loops: CDR1 KGHSH, CDR2 LQKENI. The CDR3 runs 14 residues. V lost 0 bases and J lost 5, with 7 bases in between. CDR3 protein: CASSPPKGNEKLFF. The CDR3 nucleotides read TGTGCCAGCTCACCACCCAAGGGGAATGAAAAACTGTTTTTT.

The V gene is TRBV5-1, the J gene TRBJ2-5, with 12 nucleotides matching TRBD2. Germline lookup yields CDR1 SGHRS and CDR2 YFSETQ. This CDR3 has 15 amino acids. After removal of 0 bases from V and 4 bases from J, the junction contained 1 base not matched to a gene. DNA of the CDR3: TGCGCCAGCAGCTTGGAGACTAGCGGGGGAGAGACCCAGTACTTC. Amino acids: CASSLETSGGETQYF.

The genes are TRBV18 and TRBJ2-7, with 8 positions matching TRBD2. The V gene end was trimmed by 5 bases and the J gene end by 7 bases; junction bases not matched to a gene: 19. Germline CDR1 and CDR2: KGHSH and LQKENI. The CDR3 is 17 residues long. The CDR3 DNA reads TGTGCCAGCTCAAGAACACGGGGGGTAGCGGGGAGTTCTGAGCAGTACTTC. Translation: CASSRTRGVAGSSEQYF.

The chain joins TRBV18 to TRBJ2-6; the D gene is possibly TRBD1 (6 bases). CDR3 size: 17 residues. V gave up 1 base and J gave up 2 bases, with 12 bases separating them. The germline V gene encodes CDR1 KGHSH and CDR2 LQKENI. CDR3: CASSPLARQAGANVLTF. The CDR3 DNA is TGTGCCAGCTCACCACTCGCCCGACAGGCTGGGGCCAACGTCCTGACTTTC.

This CDR3 is CASSLGLTATKGETQYF. The CDR3 coding sequence is TGTGCCAGCAGCTTAGGTTTGACCGCCACAAAGGGGGAGACCCAGTACTTC. The chain combines TRBV11-2 with TRBJ2-5; TRBD1 is a possible D gene (5 bases). CDR1 SGHAT and CDR2 FQNNGV come from the germline V gene. Trimming left V 1 base short and J 5 bases short, with 20 bases between. This CDR3 is 17 amino acids long.

The chain employs TRBV18 and TRBJ1-3, with 7 bases identical to TRBD1. V shed 6 bases and J 0 bases; nucleotides not matched to a gene: 8. The CDR3 consists of 16 residues. CDR1 and CDR2 (germline): KGHSH, LQKENI. The CDR3 DNA reads as TGTGCCAGCTCCACGGGACAGCCGATCTCTGGAAACACCATATATTTT. Its protein is CASSTGQPISGNTIYF.

V and J are TRBV5-8 and TRBJ1-2, with TRBD1 matching 7 bases. V was pared by 0 bases and J by 0 bases, with 8 bases of the junction left unmatched. The CDR3 contains 17 residues. Germline V gene sequence: CDR1 SGHTS, CDR2 YDEGEE. CDR3: CASSLGGQAGANYGYTF. In DNA form, the CDR3 reads TGTGCCAGCAGCTTGGGTGGACAGGCCGGAGCTAACTATGGCTACACCTTC.

The V call is TRBV19, the J call TRBJ1-1; D possibly corresponds to TRBD1 (6 bases). There are 15 residues in the CDR3. Germline CDR1 and CDR2: LNHDA and SQIVND (reference sequence). The V end lost 4 bases, the J end lost 2 bases, and 14 bases lay between the germline ends. In DNA, the CDR3 is TGTGCCAGTAGTACGGACAGACTATCAAACACTGAAGCTTTCTTT. This sequence encodes CASSTDRLSNTEAFF.

The rearrangement links TRBV27 to TRBJ2-7; 9 bases are shared with TRBD2. V was pared by 6 bases and J by 0 bases, with 12 bases of the junction left unmatched. The CDR3 extends over 17 amino acids. Germline lookup yields CDR1 MNHEY and CDR2 SMNVEV (reference sequence). The CDR3 DNA reads as TGTGCCAGCAGCTCCCAGCCGGGACTAGCAAGCTCCTACGAGCAGTACTTC. This sequence encodes CASSSQPGLASSYEQYF.

The chain couples TRBV6-4 to TRBJ1-2, with D tentatively TRBD1 (6 bases). The CDR3 covers 15 residues. Trimming removed 2 bases at V and 5 bases at J, with 15 bases between. Per the germline V gene, CDR1 is MRHNA and CDR2 is SNTAGT. The CDR3 region has the DNA TGTGCCAGCAGTGACGTGGGGGCGCCGGGGTATGGCTACACCTTC. This translates into CASSDVGAPGYGYTF.

The chain employs TRBV7-3 and TRBJ1-1; the D is unclear. Germline CDR1 reads SGHTA; CDR2 reads FQGTGA. CDR3 length: 13 amino acids. V lost 5 bases, J lost 2 bases, and 9 bases lay in between. CDR3: CASSPSFNTEAFF. CDR3 DNA: TGTGCCAGCAGCCCCAGCTTCAACACTGAAGCTTTCTTT.

The chain employs TRBV7-9 and TRBJ2-3; no clear D gene. Germline assignment: CDR1 SEHNR and CDR2 FQNEAQ (reference sequence). This CDR3 is 16 amino acids long. V lost 2 bases and J 4 bases, leaving 16 bases between the germline ends. The CDR3 reads CASSLMGPGVADTQYF. CDR3 bases: TGTGCCAGCAGCTTAATGGGTCCAGGAGTTGCAGATACGCAGTATTTT. Supplemented by reference TRBV7-9 and TRBJ2-3, the full variable domain reads DTGVSQNPRHKITKRGQNVTFRCDPISEHNRLYWYRQTLGQGPEFLTYFQNEAQLEKSRLLSDRFSAERPKGSFSTLEIQRTEQGDSAMYLCASSLMGPGVADTQYFGPGTRLTVL.

The CDR3 DNA follows: TGTGCCAGCAGTCAACAGGGGAGGACTGAAGCTTTCTTT. Its protein is CASSQQGRTEAFF. This rearrangement joins TRBV28 to TRBJ1-1, with 7 bases matching TRBD1. The CDR3 loop spans 13 amino acids. Germline lookup yields CDR1 MDHEN and CDR2 SYDVKM. The J segment lost 5 bases and the V segment lost 5 bases, leaving 5 bases of the junction unmatched.

The rearrangement links TRBV18 to TRBJ2-1, with TRBD2 matching 11 bases. Trimming at V came to 3 bases and at J to 8 bases, leaving 18 bases not matched to a gene. This CDR3 spans 19 amino acids. Per germline, CDR1 KGHSH and CDR2 LQKENI. The DNA for the CDR3 is TGTGCCAGCTCACCCTTAGCGGGAGGGATATACGATAGGAGCGATGAGCAGTTCTTC. Protein product: CASSPLAGGIYDRSDEQFF.